This T cell receptor (beta chain) was documented in a study of blood T cells in healthy people across ages. This CDR3 spans 19 amino acids. V lost 0 bases to trimming and J lost 2 bases; unmatched junction nucleotides: 13. Per the germline V gene, CDR1 is LGHNA and CDR2 is YSLEER. This clonotype has more than one count but fewer than ten. A second 7 to 11 cycle PCR used barcoded and J-beta primers. TCRdb re-called the 5' RACE reads with MiXCR, one entry per CDR3 protein. The sample has hundreds of thousands of distinct CDR3 sequences; 20% to 30% are singletons. The sample was also linked to a second study, of T cells of mothers and their children.

The chain uses TRBV4-3 and TRBJ2-3, with 8 bases matching TRBD2. Sequencing was done on a sample of blood. This sequence originates from a boy aged 5-17 years in good health. For the CDR3, the DNA is TGCGCCAGCAGCCAAGAGCCCCTGGATCGCGGGAGGTTCACAGATACGCAGTATTTT. Amino acid sequence: CASSQEPLDRGRFTDTQYF.